These T cell receptor beta chains were read from a single sample in a study of neurological immune-mediated disorders. Each CDR3 protein gets one entry after TCRdb re-called the 5' RACE reads with MiXCR. There are fewer than 35,000 distinct CDR3 sequences in the sample; about 16% occur only once, and around 5.2% lies in the top ten. Material: CD4+ T cells from blood. The receptor set was obtained from a female donor with HTLV-1-associated myelopathy (HAM/TSP). CDR3s include the opening cysteine and the closing phenylalanine or tryptophan. A D gene is named only where the DNA matches it firmly. Clone size appears in some rows only: once, few, many, or a class for an expanded clone.

>TRBV5-1|many|TRBJ1-1|.
CASSLVQMNTEAFF
TGCGCCAGCAGCTTGGTTCAGATGAACACTGAAGCTTTCTTT
>TRBV28|many|TRBJ2-7|TRBD2
CASSLWTSGAYEQYF
TGTGCCAGCAGTTTATGGACTAGCGGGGCCTACGAGCAGTACTTC
>TRBV3-1|many|TRBJ2-2|TRBD2
CASSQESGRNTGELFF
TGTGCCAGCAGCCAAGAGAGCGGGAGGAACACCGGGGAGCTGTTTTTT
>TRBV20-1|many|TRBJ2-3|.
CSALHPDTQYF
TGCAGTGCCCTTCACCCAGATACGCAGTATTTT
>TRBV5-1|.|TRBJ1-2|.
CASSLATQQGKGSYTF
TGCGCCAGCAGCTTGGCTACTCAACAGGGAAAGGGAAGCTACACCTTC
>TRBV11-1|many|TRBJ2-3|.
CASRRALSDTQYF
TGTGCCAGCCGGAGGGCCCTATCGGATACGCAGTATTTT
>TRBV14|many|TRBJ2-5|TRBD1
CASSQARGLVETQYF
TGTGCCAGCAGCCAAGCCAGGGGGCTGGTCGAGACCCAGTACTTC
>TRBV6-5|many|TRBJ2-7|TRBD1
CASSYQTGDYEQYF
TGTGCCAGCAGTTACCAAACAGGGGACTACGAGCAGTACTTC
>TRBV5-1|.|TRBJ2-7|.
CASSPRKSYEQYF
TGCGCCAGCAGCCCGAGAAAGTCCTACGAGCAGTACTTC
>TRBV7-2|medium-sized|TRBJ2-6|.
CASSWGSGANVLTF
TGTGCCAGCAGCTGGGGGTCTGGGGCCAACGTCCTGACTTTC
>TRBV20-1|many|TRBJ2-7|TRBD2
CSAASGGGGSYEQYF
TGCAGTGCCGCCTCGGGCGGGGGAGGCTCCTACGAGCAGTACTTC
>TRBV24-1|medium-sized|TRBJ2-3|TRBD1
CATSDPGQPRGDTQYF
TGTGCCACCAGTGACCCGGGACAGCCGAGAGGGGATACGCAGTATTTT
>TRBV4-3|many|TRBJ2-1|TRBD2
CASSQGGGRTSTHEQFF
TGCGCCAGCAGCCAAGGGGGCGGTCGGACTAGCACCCATGAGCAGTTCTTC
>TRBV20-1|large|TRBJ2-3|TRBD1
CSASRGLGGTDTQYF
TGCAGTGCTAGCAGGGGGCTAGGCGGCACAGATACGCAGTATTTT
>TRBV20-1|many|TRBJ1-2|TRBD1
CSASSGQGIGDYGYTF
TGCAGTGCTAGTTCTGGACAGGGGATTGGGGACTATGGCTACACCTTC
>TRBV20-1|many|TRBJ2-1|TRBD2
CSARDGTSGFSYNEQFF
TGCAGTGCTAGAGATGGGACTAGCGGGTTCTCCTACAATGAGCAGTTCTTC
>TRBV20-1|many|TRBJ2-5|.
CTHGTQYF
TGCACCCATGGGACCCAGTACTTC
>TRBV15|many|TRBJ2-1|TRBD2
CATSRGERGGIYNEQFF
TGTGCCACCAGCAGAGGGGAGCGGGGGGGCATATACAATGAGCAGTTCTTC
>TRBV4-1|medium-sized|TRBJ2-7|TRBD1
CASSHPGQAYEQYF
TGCGCCAGCAGCCACCCCGGACAGGCCTACGAGCAGTACTTC
>TRBV9|.|TRBJ2-3|TRBD2
CASSVEGAGGRTDTKYF
TGTGCCAGCAGCGTAGAAGGTGCGGGGGGGCGGACAGATACGAAGTATTTT
>TRBV7-2|many|TRBJ1-1|.
CASSPRLNTEAFF
TGTGCCAGCAGTCCTCGACTCAACACTGAAGCTTTCTTT
>TRBV18|few|TRBJ1-1|.
CASSPSQGSTEAFF
TGTGCCAGCTCACCATCACAGGGTTCCACTGAAGCTTTCTTT
>TRBV29-1|medium-sized|TRBJ1-5|.
CSVASSVGQPQHF
TGCAGCGTTGCCTCCAGCGTAGGTCAGCCCCAGCATTTT
>TRBV5-1|.|TRBJ2-1|.
CDSSSQVAILYNEQFF
TGCGACAGCAGTTCCCAGGTGGCGATTTTATACAATGAGCAGTTCTTC
>TRBV28|.|TRBJ2-1|TRBD2
CASSYPRTSGVPWNEQFF
TGTGCCAGCAGCTACCCGCGGACTAGCGGGGTGCCATGGAATGAGCAGTTCTTC
>TRBV7-2|.|TRBJ2-3|.
CASSLLSGHTDTQYF
TGTGCCAGCAGCTTATTATCGGGGCACACAGATACGCAGTATTTT
>TRBV5-1|many|TRBJ2-7|TRBD1
CASSLAGTASYEQYF
TGCGCCAGCAGCTTGGCCGGGACAGCCTCCTACGAGCAGTACTTC
>TRBV5-1|many|TRBJ2-2|.
CASSGGSNTGELFF
TGCGCCAGCAGCGGGGGCTCGAACACCGGGGAGCTGTTTTTT
>TRBV5-5|many|TRBJ2-3|TRBD1
CASSPGTGETDTQYF
TGTGCCAGCAGCCCCGGGACAGGGGAAACAGATACGCAGTATTTT
>TRBV7-2|many|TRBJ2-3|.
CASSLGSSDTQYF
TGTGCCAGCAGCTTGGGTTCTTCAGATACGCAGTATTTT
>TRBV7-2|few|TRBJ2-3|.
CASSRVRGNTDTQYF
TGTGCCAGCAGCCGGGTCCGGGGTAACACAGATACGCAGTATTTT
>TRBV5-1|many|TRBJ1-5|TRBD1
CASSLGDRDLEPQHF
TGCGCCAGCAGCTTGGGGGACAGGGATTTGGAGCCCCAGCATTTT
>TRBV9|many|TRBJ2-3|TRBD1
CASSGQGQGTDTQYF
TGTGCCAGCAGCGGACAGGGGCAGGGCACAGATACGCAGTATTTT
>TRBV29-1|many|TRBJ2-3|TRBD2
CSAGRSGPDTQYF
TGCAGCGCCGGGAGGTCGGGGCCAGATACGCAGTATTTT
>TRBV29-1|many|TRBJ2-1|.
CSVEPPGVTNEQFF
TGCAGCGTTGAACCCCCAGGGGTTACGAATGAGCAGTTCTTC
>TRBV2|many|TRBJ2-7|TRBD1
CASSVLERGLGEQYF
TGTGCCAGCAGTGTCCTAGAGAGGGGGCTGGGAGAGCAGTACTTC
>TRBV20-1|many|TRBJ1-2|.
CSATGHDYGYTF
TGCAGTGCTACGGGACACGACTATGGCTACACCTTC
>TRBV29-1|many|TRBJ2-7|TRBD2
CSVRLAGTYEQYF
TGCAGCGTCCGACTAGCGGGGACCTACGAGCAGTACTTC
>TRBV12-3/TRBV12-4|many|TRBJ2-7|.
CASSRPGRSSYEQYF
TGTGCCAGCAGTCGACCGGGACGGAGCTCCTACGAGCAGTACTTC
>TRBV20-1|.|TRBJ2-7|TRBD1
CSAKGQPSSYEQYF
TGCAGTGCGAAGGGACAGCCTAGCTCCTACGAGCAGTACTTC
>TRBV3-1|.|TRBJ2-7|.
CASSHTTVGLYF
TGTGCCAGCAGCCATACAACAGTCGGTTTGTACTTC
>TRBV28|many|TRBJ1-5|TRBD1
CASSQDRGQPQHF
TGTGCCAGCAGTCAAGACAGGGGGCAGCCCCAGCATTTT
>TRBV12-5|many|TRBJ2-1|.
CASGGGETRERNNEQFF
TGTGCTAGTGGGGGCGGGGAGACGAGGGAAAGGAACAATGAGCAGTTCTTC
>TRBV5-1|few|TRBJ2-1|.
CASSLVSSTVYNEQFF
TGCGCCAGCAGCTTGGTGTCGAGTACCGTCTACAATGAGCAGTTCTTC
>TRBV30|many|TRBJ1-4|.
CAWSVRQDNEKLFF
TGTGCCTGGAGTGTACGGCAGGATAATGAAAAACTGTTTTTT
>TRBV3-1|once|TRBJ2-7|.
CASSQASHREQYF
TGTGCCAGCAGCCAAGCGTCCCATCGGGAGCAGTACTTC
>TRBV7-2|many|TRBJ2-5|.
CASSLVVTQETQYF
TGTGCCAGCAGCTTAGTCGTGACTCAAGAGACCCAGTACTTC
>TRBV10-3|many|TRBJ2-1|.
CAISLGESYNEQFF
TGTGCCATCAGTCTAGGTGAATCTTACAATGAGCAGTTCTTC